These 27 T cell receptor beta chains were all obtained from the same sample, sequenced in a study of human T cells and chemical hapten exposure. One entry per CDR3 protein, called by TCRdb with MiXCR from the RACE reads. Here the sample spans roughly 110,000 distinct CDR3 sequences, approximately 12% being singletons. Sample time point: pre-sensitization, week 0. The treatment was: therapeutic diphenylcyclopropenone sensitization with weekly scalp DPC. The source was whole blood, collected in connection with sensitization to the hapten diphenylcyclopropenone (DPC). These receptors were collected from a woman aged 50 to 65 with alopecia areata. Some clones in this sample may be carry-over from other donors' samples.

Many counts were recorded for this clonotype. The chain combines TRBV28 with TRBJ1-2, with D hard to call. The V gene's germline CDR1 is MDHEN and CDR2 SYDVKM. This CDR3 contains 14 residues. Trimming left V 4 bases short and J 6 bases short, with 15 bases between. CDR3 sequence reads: CASSSGLFGNGYTF. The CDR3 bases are TGTGCCAGCAGTTCTGGACTGTTTGGGAATGGCTACACCTTC.

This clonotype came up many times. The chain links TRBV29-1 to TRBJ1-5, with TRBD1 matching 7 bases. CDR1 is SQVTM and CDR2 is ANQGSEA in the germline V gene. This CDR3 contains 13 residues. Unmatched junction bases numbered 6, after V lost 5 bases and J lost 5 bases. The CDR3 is CSVRQGEHQPQHF. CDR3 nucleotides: TGCAGCGTTCGACAGGGAGAACATCAGCCCCAGCATTTT.

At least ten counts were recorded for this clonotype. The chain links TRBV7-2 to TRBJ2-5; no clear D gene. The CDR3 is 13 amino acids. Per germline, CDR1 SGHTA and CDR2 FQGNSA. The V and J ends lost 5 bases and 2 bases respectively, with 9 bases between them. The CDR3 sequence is CASSADPQETQYF. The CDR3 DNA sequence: TGTGCCAGCAGCGCCGACCCGCAAGAGACCCAGTACTTC.

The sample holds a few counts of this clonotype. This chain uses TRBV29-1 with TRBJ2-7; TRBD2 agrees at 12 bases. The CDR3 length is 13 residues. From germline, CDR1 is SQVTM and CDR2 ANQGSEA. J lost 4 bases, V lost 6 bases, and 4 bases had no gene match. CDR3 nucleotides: TGCAGCGTCATAGGGACTAGCGGGTACGAGCAGTACTTC. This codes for CSVIGTSGYEQYF.

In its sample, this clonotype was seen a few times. CDR3 protein: CATSYGASGGALSTQYF. The CDR3 DNA sequence: TGTGCCACCAGCTATGGCGCTAGCGGGGGGGCTCTGTCTACGCAGTATTTT. V gene TRBV15 combines with J gene TRBJ2-3; 12 bases line up with TRBD2. Trimming took 5 bases from V and 8 from J; bases not matched to a gene: 14. This CDR3 is 17 amino acids long. Looked up from germline, CDR1 is LNHNV and CDR2 is YYDKDF (reference sequence).

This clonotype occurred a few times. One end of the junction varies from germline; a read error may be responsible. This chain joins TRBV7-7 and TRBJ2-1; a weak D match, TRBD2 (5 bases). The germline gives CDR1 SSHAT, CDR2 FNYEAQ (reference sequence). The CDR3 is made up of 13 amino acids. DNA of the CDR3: TGTGCTAGCAGCTCCCCCGGGAACAATGAGCAGTTCTTC. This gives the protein CASSSPGNNEQFF.

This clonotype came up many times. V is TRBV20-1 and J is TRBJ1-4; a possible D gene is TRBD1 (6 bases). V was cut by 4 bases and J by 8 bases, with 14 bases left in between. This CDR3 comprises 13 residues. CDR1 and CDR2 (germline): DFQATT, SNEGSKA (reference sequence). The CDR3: CSANPGAREKLFF. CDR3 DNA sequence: TGCAGTGCTAACCCAGGGGCTCGGGAAAAACTGTTTTTT.

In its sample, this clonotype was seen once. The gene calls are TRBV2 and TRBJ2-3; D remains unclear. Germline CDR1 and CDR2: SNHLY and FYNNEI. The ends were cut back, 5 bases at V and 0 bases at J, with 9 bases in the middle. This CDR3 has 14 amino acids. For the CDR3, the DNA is TGTGCCAGCAGTCCCTTTACTAGCACAGATACGCAGTATTTT. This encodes CASSPFTSTDTQYF.

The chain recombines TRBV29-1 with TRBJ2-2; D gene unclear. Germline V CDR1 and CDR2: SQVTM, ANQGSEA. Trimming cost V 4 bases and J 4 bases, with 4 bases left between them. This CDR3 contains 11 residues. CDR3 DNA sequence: TGCAGCGTTGTATTCACCGGGGAGCTGTTTTTT. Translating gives CSVVFTGELFF.

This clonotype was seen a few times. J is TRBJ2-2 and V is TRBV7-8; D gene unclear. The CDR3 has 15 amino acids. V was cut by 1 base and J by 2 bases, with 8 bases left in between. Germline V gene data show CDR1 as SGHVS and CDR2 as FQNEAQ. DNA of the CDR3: TGTGCCAGCAGCTTAGGGTCGTCAAACACCGGGGAGCTGTTTTTT. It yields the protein CASSLGSSNTGELFF.

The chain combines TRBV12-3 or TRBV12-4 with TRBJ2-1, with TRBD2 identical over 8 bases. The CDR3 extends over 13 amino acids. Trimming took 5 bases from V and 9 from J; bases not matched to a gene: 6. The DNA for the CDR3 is TGTGCCAGCAGTACCCTAACTAGCGGTGAGCAGTTCTTC. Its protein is CASSTLTSGEQFF.

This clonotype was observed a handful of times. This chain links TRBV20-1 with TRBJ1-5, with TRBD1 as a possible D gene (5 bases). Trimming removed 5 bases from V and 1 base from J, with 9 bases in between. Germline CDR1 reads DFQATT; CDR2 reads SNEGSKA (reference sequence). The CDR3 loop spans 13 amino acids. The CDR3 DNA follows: TGCAGTGCTTACCCAGGGAGCAATCAGCCCCAGCATTTT. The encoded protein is CSAYPGSNQPQHF.

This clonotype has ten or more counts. CDR3 residues: CASRTGGTQPQHF. CDR3 sequence (DNA): TGTGCCAGCAGGACAGGGGGCACTCAGCCCCAGCATTTT. The chain employs TRBV28 and TRBJ1-5; 10 nucleotides align to TRBD1. Germline CDR1 and CDR2: MDHEN and SYDVKM. This CDR3 contains 13 residues. The junction had 2 bases not matched to a gene; V was cut back by 6 bases and J by 6 bases.

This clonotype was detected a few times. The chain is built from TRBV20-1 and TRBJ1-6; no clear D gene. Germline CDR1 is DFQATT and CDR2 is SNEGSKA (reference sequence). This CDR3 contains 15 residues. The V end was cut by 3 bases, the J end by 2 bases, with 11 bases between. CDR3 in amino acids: CSARPLGTYNSPLHF. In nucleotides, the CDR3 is TGCAGTGCTAGGCCTCTGGGGACCTATAATTCACCCCTCCACTTT.

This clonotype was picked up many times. The CDR3 sequence is CSVADWGTGELFF. The CDR3 DNA reads TGCAGCGTTGCTGACTGGGGCACCGGGGAGCTGTTTTTT. This chain connects TRBV29-1 to TRBJ2-2; the D is unclear. V gave up 4 bases and J gave up 4 bases, with 10 bases separating them. This CDR3 region has 13 residues. Per germline, CDR1 SQVTM and CDR2 ANQGSEA.

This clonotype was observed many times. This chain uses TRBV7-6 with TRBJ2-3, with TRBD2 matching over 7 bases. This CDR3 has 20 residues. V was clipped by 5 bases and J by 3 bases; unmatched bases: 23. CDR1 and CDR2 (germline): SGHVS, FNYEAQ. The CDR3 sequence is CASSNTPTSLTHERTDTQYF. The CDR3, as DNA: TGTGCCAGCAGCAACACCCCGACTAGCCTGACACATGAACGGACAGATACGCAGTATTTT. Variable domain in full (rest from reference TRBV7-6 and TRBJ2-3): GAGVSQSPRYKVTKRGQDVALRCDPISGHVSLYWYRQALGQGPEFLTYFNYEAQQDKSGLPNDRFSAERPEGSISTLTIQRTEQRDSAMYRCASSNTPTSLTHERTDTQYFGPGTRLTVL.

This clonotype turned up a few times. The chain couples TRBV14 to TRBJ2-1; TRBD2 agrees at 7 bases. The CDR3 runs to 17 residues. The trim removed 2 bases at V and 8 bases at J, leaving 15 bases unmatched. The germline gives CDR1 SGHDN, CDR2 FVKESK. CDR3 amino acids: CASSQTPAGDLYDEQFF. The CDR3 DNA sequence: TGTGCCAGCAGCCAAACCCCCGCGGGAGACCTTTATGATGAGCAGTTCTTC.

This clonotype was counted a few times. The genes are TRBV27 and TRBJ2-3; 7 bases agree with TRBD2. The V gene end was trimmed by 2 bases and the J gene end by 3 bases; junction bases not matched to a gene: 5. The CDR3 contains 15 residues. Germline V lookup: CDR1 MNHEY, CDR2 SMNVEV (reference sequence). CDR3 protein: CASSLVWGGTDTQYF. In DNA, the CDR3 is TGTGCCAGCAGTTTAGTCTGGGGAGGGACAGATACGCAGTATTTT.

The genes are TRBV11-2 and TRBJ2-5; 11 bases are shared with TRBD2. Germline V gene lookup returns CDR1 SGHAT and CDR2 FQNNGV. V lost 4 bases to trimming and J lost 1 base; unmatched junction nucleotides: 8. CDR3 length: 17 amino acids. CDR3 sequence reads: CASSSTMGTSGQETQYF. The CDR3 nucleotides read TGTGCCAGCAGCTCTACGATGGGGACTAGCGGCCAAGAGACCCAGTACTTC.

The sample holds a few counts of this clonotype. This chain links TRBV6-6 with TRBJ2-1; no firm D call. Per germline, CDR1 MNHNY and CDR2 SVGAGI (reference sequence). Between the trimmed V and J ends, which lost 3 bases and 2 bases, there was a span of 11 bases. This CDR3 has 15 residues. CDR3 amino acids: CASSYRATTYNEQFF. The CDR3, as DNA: TGTGCCAGCAGTTATCGGGCAACGACCTACAATGAGCAGTTCTTC.

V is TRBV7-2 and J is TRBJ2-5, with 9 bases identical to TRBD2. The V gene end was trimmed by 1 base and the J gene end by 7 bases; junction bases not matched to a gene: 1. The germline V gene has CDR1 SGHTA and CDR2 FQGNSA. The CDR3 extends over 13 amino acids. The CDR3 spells CASSLDSGRTQYF. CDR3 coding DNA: TGTGCCAGCAGCTTAGATAGCGGGAGGACCCAGTACTTC.

The CDR3 DNA reads TGTGCCAGCAGCTCTAGCGGGAGTATCAACAATGAGCAGTTCTTC. Protein: CASSSSGSINNEQFF. The genes are TRBV7-6 and TRBJ2-1; 10 bases fit TRBD2. V trimming: 4 bases; J trimming: 5 bases; junction bases outside the gene matches: 5. Germline V gives CDR1 SGHVS, CDR2 FNYEAQ. The CDR3 sequence is 15 residues long.

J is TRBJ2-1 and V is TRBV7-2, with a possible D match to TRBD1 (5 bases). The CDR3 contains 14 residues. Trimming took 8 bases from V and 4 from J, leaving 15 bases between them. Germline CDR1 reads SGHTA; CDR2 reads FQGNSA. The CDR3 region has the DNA TGTGCCAGCGGAATGGGGCTGTTTTACAATGAGCAGTTCTTC. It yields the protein CASGMGLFYNEQFF. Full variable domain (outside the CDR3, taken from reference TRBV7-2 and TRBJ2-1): GAGVSQSPSNKVTEKGKDVELRCDPISGHTALYWYRQSLGQGLEFLIYFQGNSAPDKSGLPSDRFSAERTGGSVSTLTIQRTQQEDSAVYLCASGMGLFYNEQFFGPGTRLTVL.

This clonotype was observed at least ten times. CDR3 residues: CASSFQAGGQSSDTQYF. The CDR3 coding sequence is TGTGCCAGCAGCTTCCAAGCGGGGGGGCAATCATCAGATACGCAGTATTTT. The chain carries TRBV7-9 and TRBJ2-3; TRBD2 matches 10 bases. CDR1 is SEHNR, CDR2 FQNEAQ, per germline (reference sequence). The V segment lost 3 bases and the J segment 4 bases; nucleotides outside the gene matches: 10. The CDR3 covers 17 residues.

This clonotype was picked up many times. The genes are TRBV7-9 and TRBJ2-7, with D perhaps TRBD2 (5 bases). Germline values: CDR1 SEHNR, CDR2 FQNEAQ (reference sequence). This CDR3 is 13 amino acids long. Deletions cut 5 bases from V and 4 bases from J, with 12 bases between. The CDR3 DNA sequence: TGTGCCAGCAGCCCGCCGGGGAAGTACGAGCAGTACTTC. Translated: CASSPPGKYEQYF.

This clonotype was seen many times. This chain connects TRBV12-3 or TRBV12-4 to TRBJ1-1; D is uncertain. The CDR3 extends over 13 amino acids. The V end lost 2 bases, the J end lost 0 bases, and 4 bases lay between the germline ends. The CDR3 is CASSLILNTEAFF. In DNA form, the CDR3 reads TGTGCCAGCAGTTTAATACTGAACACTGAAGCTTTCTTT.

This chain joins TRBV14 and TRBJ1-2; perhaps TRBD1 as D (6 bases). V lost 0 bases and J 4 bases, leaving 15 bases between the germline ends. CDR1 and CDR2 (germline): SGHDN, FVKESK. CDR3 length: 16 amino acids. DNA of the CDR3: TGTGCCAGCAGCCAAGATCTGTTGACAGGAATCTATGGCTACACCTTC. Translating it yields CASSQDLLTGIYGYTF.